This T cell receptor beta chain was observed in a study of blood T cell repertoires in COVID-19 (dated by TCRdb to 2020 to 2022). Concerning the study at large: Samples covering the acute and convalescent phases of COVID-19 were provided by collaborators in the United States, Italy and Spain. The prospective study material was composed of cDNA or gDNA derived from T cells, B-cell-depleted T cells, or PBMCs. A de-identified subject ID, COVID-19 status, age in years and sex were almost always included in the sample metadata. Deeply sampled blood TCRbeta repertoires from subjects exposed to, actively infected with, or recovered from COVID-19 were included in the dataset. HLA class I and class II types, where available, came from metadata supplied by the sample provider rather than from assay-based typing. Samples came from the ongoing ImmuneRACE study (first 160 participants) plus 1,254 subjects from 6 global collaborators. The repertoires were released in a freely available public database intended as a resource for research on the immune response to SARS-CoV-2. General findings and caveats noted by the study authors: The quantity of clinical and demographic metadata differed by source and by participant and was supplied without curation.

TCRbeta CDR3 regions were amplified from genomic DNA by means of the immunoSEQ Assay, a bias-controlled multiplex PCR. The authors processed their data as follows. The number of nucleated cells in each sample was estimated from the amplification of reference gene primers within the assay. To quantify the absolute abundance of each unique TCRbeta CDR3 rearrangement, sequence reads were collapsed and filtered. Productive Simpson clonality was computed per sample as the square root of Simpson's diversity index over productive rearrangements. Sourced from immuneACCESS, this table was stored by TCRdb with only in-frame sequences that have V and J called. A share of the clones is absent; for the studies checked, an unresolved V gene accounts for under half, and the remainder has no known explanation. The V and J calls and clone size are taken from that table; D and trimming were inferred from the DNA. The sample contains about 280,000 clones, about 80% of them found a single time. The ten largest clonotypes hold around 10% of the sample.

With regard to this clone: Its antigen remains undetermined. No much larger clone is present one base from it, and per-base qualities are unavailable.

Another Seattle source contributed samples from volunteer blood donors who had recovered from COVID-19. The collaborating institutions used their own protocols to collect whole blood in K2EDTA tubes. For TCRbeta analysis, collaborator samples were shipped as frozen whole blood, as isolated PBMCs, or as DNA extracted from either sample type. Sequencing was done on a sample of peripheral blood. This clonotype was sampled from a woman between 50 and 59 years old who had recovered from COVID-19.

For the CDR3, the sequence is CASSSQGQGAGETQYF. The nucleotide sequence reads as follows: TGTGCCAGCAGCTCCCAGGGACAGGGGGCAGGGGAGACCCAGTACTTC. This chain joins TRBV7-3 to TRBJ2-5, with 12 middle bases fitting TRBD1. Its CDR3 holds 16 amino acids, cysteine through phenylalanine. Only the CDR3 DNA is retained, 48 bases long and in frame from the first base. Compared with germline, V lacks 4 bases and J lacks 5 bases; bases without a gene match: 8. CDR1 and CDR2 are read off the germline V gene as SGHTA and FQGTGA.